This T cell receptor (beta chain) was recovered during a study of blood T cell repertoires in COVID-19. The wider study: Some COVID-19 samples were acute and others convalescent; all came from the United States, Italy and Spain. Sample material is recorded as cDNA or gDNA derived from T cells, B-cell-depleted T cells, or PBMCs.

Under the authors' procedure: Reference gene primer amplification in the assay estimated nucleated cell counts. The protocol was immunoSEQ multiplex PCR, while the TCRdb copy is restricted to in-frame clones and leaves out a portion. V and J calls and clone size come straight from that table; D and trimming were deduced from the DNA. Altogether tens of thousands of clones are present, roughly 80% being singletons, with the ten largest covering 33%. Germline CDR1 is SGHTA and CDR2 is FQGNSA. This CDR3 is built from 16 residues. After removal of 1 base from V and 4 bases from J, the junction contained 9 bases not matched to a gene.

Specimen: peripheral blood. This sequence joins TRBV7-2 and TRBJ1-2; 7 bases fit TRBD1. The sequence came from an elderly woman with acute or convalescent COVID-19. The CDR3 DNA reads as TGTGCCAGCAGCTTAGGAGGGACAGCCCGGGGCTATGGCTACACCTTC. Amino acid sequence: CASSLGGTARGYGYTF.